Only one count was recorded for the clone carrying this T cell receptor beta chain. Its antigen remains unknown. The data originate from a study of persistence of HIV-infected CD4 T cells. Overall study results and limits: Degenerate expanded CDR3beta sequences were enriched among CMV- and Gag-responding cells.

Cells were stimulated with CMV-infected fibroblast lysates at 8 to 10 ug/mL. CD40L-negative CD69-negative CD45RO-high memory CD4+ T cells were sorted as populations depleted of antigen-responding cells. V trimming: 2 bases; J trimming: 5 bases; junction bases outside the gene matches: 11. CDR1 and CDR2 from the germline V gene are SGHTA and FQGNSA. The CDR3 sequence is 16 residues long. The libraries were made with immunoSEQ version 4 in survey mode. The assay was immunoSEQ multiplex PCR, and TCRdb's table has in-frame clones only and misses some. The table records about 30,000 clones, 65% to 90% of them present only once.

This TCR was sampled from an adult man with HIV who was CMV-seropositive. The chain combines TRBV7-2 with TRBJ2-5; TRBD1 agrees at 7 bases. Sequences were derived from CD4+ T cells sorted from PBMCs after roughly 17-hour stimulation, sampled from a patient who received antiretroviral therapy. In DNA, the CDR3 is TGTGCCAGCAGCTTACCCGACAGGGATTTCGAGGAGACCCAGTACTTC. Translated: CASSLPDRDFEETQYF.